The sequence of this TCR beta chain was determined in a study of OX40 agonist ivuxolimab in advanced cancers. Study overall: Patients received ivuxolimab, an intravenous treatment, every 2 weeks at 0.01 to 10 mg/kg. The mean age was 60 years, ranging from about 20 to 79, with approximately 83% of participants male.

Here immunoSEQ multiplex PCR was the method, and the copy in TCRdb shows in-frame clones only, minus some. The sample holds tens of thousands of clones, approximately 87% seen once. Individuals having autoimmune disease history or systemic immunosuppression were not enrolled. CDR1 is SGHVS, CDR2 FNYEAQ, per germline. Unmatched junction bases numbered 7, after V lost 5 bases and J lost 4 bases. The CDR3 runs 14 residues. The chain uses TRBV7-6 and TRBJ2-7; 8 positions match TRBD2. The sequence was collected from an adult with an advanced solid tumor such as melanoma, head and neck, liver or kidney cancer. The sample in question was CD4+ or CD8+ T cells sorted from blood, obtained in a trial of the OX40 agonist ivuxolimab. CDR3 DNA: TGTGCCAGCAGCGCAGCGGGAGCGGAATACGAGCAGTACTTC. It codes for CASSAAGAEYEQYF.